These 21 T cell receptor beta chains share one sample of origin, sequenced in a study of vaccination and CD4 T cells after COVID-19 (dated 2022 in TCRdb). Library generation was performed with PCR. TCRdb shows the sequencer as Illumina iSeq 100. DNA from cultured CD4+ T cells underwent TCR sequencing with the Oncomine TCR Beta short-read assay at the Johns Hopkins FTIC core. TCRdb trimmed public reads at Q25 via fastp, called clones via MiXCR and kept in-frame beta chains. Rows with a matching CDR3 protein are joined into one entry that keeps the most common DNA and genes. This sample holds approximately 7,000 distinct CDR3 sequences; 73% were observed only once. Of the sample, over 15% falls within the top ten clones. The treatment or condition label for this specimen denotes: approximately nine-day PBMC culture with coronavirus spike peptide pools or control peptides (ViraFEST assay). Their antigens are not known.

Sequenced sample: CD4+ T cells from blood, cultured in vitro. The receptors shown here come from a human donor who had recovered from COVID-19.

The gene calls are TRBV7-2 and TRBJ2-7; D is possibly TRBD1 (6 bases). CDR3 length: 14 residues. V was pared by 5 bases and J by 3 bases, with 14 bases between. In germline, CDR1 is SGHTA, CDR2 FQGNSA. The CDR3 is CASSISTGNYEQYF. CDR3 sequence (DNA): TGTGCCAGCAGCATAAGTACAGGGAACTACGAGCAGTACTTC.

The chain employs TRBV19 and TRBJ1-1; D is perhaps TRBD1 (6 bases). Per the germline V gene, CDR1 is LNHDA and CDR2 is SQIVND (reference sequence). The ends were cut back, 5 bases at V and 1 base at J, with 11 bases in the middle. The CDR3 totals 14 residues. The CDR3 here is CASSGGAGNTEAFF. CDR3 nucleotide sequence: TGTGCCAGTAGTGGGGGCGCCGGGAACACTGAAGCTTTCTTT.

This clonotype was counted between two and nine times. The chain links TRBV19 to TRBJ1-2, with a tentative D call TRBD1 (5 bases). Trimming cost V 2 bases and J 0 bases, with 10 bases left between them. The germline V gene encodes CDR1 LNHDA and CDR2 SQIVND (reference sequence). This CDR3 region has 15 residues. The CDR3 loop reads CASSITQTANYGYTF. The CDR3 region has the DNA TGTGCCAGTAGTATAACGCAGACAGCTAACTATGGCTACACCTTC.

This sequence joins TRBV6-2 or TRBV6-3 and TRBJ2-7; 10 bases map to TRBD2. The germline V gene encodes CDR1 MNHEY and CDR2 SVGEGT. The CDR3 contains 16 residues. Trimming took 2 bases from V and 3 from J; bases not matched to a gene: 7. CDR3 sequence (DNA): TGTGCCAGCAGTTACCCCCTAGCGGGAGTCTTCTACGAGCAGTACTTC. It yields the protein CASSYPLAGVFYEQYF.

This sequence joins TRBV19 and TRBJ2-2; 7 bases match TRBD2. V shed 6 bases, J shed 5 bases, and the junction held 9 bases outside the gene matches. There are 15 residues in the CDR3. Per the germline V gene, CDR1 is LNHDA and CDR2 is SQIVND (reference sequence). The CDR3 loop reads CASRSGATGTGELFF. DNA for the CDR3: TGTGCCAGTAGGAGCGGGGCAACGGGGACCGGGGAGCTGTTTTTT.

The CDR3 is CSADDRAETQYF. CDR3 sequence (DNA): TGCAGTGCTGATGACAGGGCCGAGACCCAGTACTTC. The chain carries TRBV20-1 and TRBJ2-5; 7 bases align to TRBD1. Per germline, CDR1 DFQATT and CDR2 SNEGSKA (reference sequence). The CDR3 extends over 12 amino acids. V trimming: 5 bases; J trimming: 5 bases; junction bases outside the gene matches: 5.

This clonotype was picked up a small number of times. J is TRBJ2-1 and V is TRBV6-2 or TRBV6-3; D not resolved. Trimming left V 7 bases short and J 9 bases short, with 22 bases between. This CDR3 region has 15 residues. Germline V gene sequence: CDR1 MNHEY, CDR2 SVGEGT. Written as DNA, the CDR3 is TGTGCCAGCAAGAGAGGTAGCCGGGTTTACGGTGAGCAGTTCTTC. Protein sequence: CASKRGSRVYGEQFF.

The chain has TRBV30 and TRBJ1-2; D possibly corresponds to TRBD1 (5 bases). The germline gives CDR1 GTSNPN, CDR2 SVGIG (reference sequence). The V end lost 4 bases, the J end lost 0 bases, and 9 bases lay between the germline ends. The CDR3 is 13 amino acids. The CDR3 DNA reads as TGTGCCTGGACGCCGGGGGCTAACTATGGCTACACCTTC. Translation: CAWTPGANYGYTF.

This clonotype was seen a handful of times. The chain combines TRBV7-2 with TRBJ1-6, with D possibly matching TRBD1 (5 bases). Germline CDR1 SGHTA, CDR2 FQGNSA. The CDR3 sequence is 16 residues long. Trimming shortened V by 0 bases and J by 4 bases, and 10 bases separated the two germline ends. CDR3: CASSLAQTAYNSPLHF. The CDR3 coding sequence is TGTGCCAGCAGCTTAGCCCAGACAGCATATAATTCACCCCTCCACTTT.

V is TRBV20-1 and J is TRBJ2-5, with D possibly being TRBD2 (6 bases). This CDR3 is built from 14 residues. Trimming pared 2 bases from V and 9 bases from J, leaving 19 bases between. The germline gives CDR1 DFQATT, CDR2 SNEGSKA (reference sequence). CDR3 sequence reads: CSARTSGRRGPQYF. CDR3 bases: TGCAGTGCTAGAACGTCAGGCAGGAGGGGTCCCCAGTACTTC.

This clonotype was observed a single time. The chain has TRBV30 and TRBJ2-1; D uncertain. CDR1 and CDR2 (germline): GTSNPN, SVGIG (reference sequence). The ends were cut back, 3 bases at V and 12 bases at J, with 12 bases in the middle. This CDR3 contains 11 residues. The CDR3 sequence is CAWRIHRGQFF. CDR3 sequence (DNA): TGTGCCTGGAGGATCCACCGAGGGCAGTTCTTC.

V gene TRBV7-2 combines with J gene TRBJ2-1, with D perhaps matching TRBD1 (6 bases). This CDR3 is built from 12 residues. With 5 bases removed from V and 15 bases from J, the gap between germline ends came to 17 bases. Germline CDR1 is SGHTA and CDR2 is FQGNSA. CDR3 coding DNA: TGTGCCAGCAGCCTCACAGGGCGTGAGGTGTTCTTC. Protein: CASSLTGREVFF.

The chain uses TRBV27 and TRBJ1-5; TRBD1 might be the D (5 bases). Germline V gene sequence: CDR1 MNHEY, CDR2 SMNVEV (reference sequence). The CDR3 is 15 amino acids. Deletions cut 2 bases from V and 3 bases from J, with 11 bases between. The DNA of the CDR3 is TGTGCCAGCAGTTTAGCCGGGGCGTACAATCAGCCCCAGCATTTT. This codes for CASSLAGAYNQPQHF.

The rearrangement joins TRBV6-1 to TRBJ2-7; the match to TRBD1 covers 9 bases. CDR1 is MNHNS, CDR2 SASEGT, per germline. The CDR3 runs to 15 residues. V shed 6 bases, J shed 5 bases, and the junction held 11 bases outside the gene matches. The CDR3 DNA reads TGTGCCAGCAGACGATCCGGGACAGGGAAGAACGAGCAGTACTTC. Its protein product is CASRRSGTGKNEQYF.

The chain couples TRBV6-1 to TRBJ2-3; 7 bases align to TRBD2. The CDR3 length is 14 residues. Germline trimming cut 6 bases from V and 1 base from J; bases unmatched to any gene: 4. The germline V gene has CDR1 MNHNS and CDR2 SASEGT. Here the CDR3 reads CASRLAGGTDTQYF. The CDR3 region has the DNA TGTGCCAGCAGATTAGCGGGTGGCACAGATACGCAGTATTTT.

This chain uses TRBV27 with TRBJ1-6, with 7 bases identical to TRBD1. The germline V gene encodes CDR1 MNHEY and CDR2 SMNVEV (reference sequence). CDR3 length: 15 amino acids. After removal of 7 bases from V and 7 bases from J, the junction contained 10 bases not matched to a gene. The CDR3 protein is CASNPNRGLNSPLHF. The CDR3, as DNA: TGTGCCAGCAACCCTAACAGGGGTTTGAATTCACCCCTCCACTTT.

The chain uses TRBV7-8 and TRBJ1-2; D ambiguous. Germline V gene sequence: CDR1 SGHVS, CDR2 FQNEAQ. The CDR3 is made up of 13 amino acids. V lost 0 bases to trimming and J lost 5 bases, with 7 bases between them. The CDR3 spells CASSLAAAYGYTF. The CDR3 DNA sequence: TGTGCCAGCAGCTTAGCCGCGGCGTATGGCTACACCTTC.

The chain joins TRBV7-2 to TRBJ2-1; D not certain. The CDR3 is 12 amino acids. Germline loops: CDR1 SGHTA, CDR2 FQGNSA. Trimming took off 5 bases at V and 15 bases at J, with 17 bases between the two ends. DNA of the CDR3: TGTGCCAGCAGCACTCCTCGGTGGCCCGCGTTCTTC. Translated, it gives CASSTPRWPAFF.

The chain couples TRBV11-2 to TRBJ1-1, with a tentative D call TRBD1 (6 bases). The CDR3 sequence is 12 residues long. The V gene's germline CDR1 is SGHAT and CDR2 FQNNGV. V lost 4 bases and J lost 10, with 13 bases in between. The CDR3 spells CASSSLRGRAFF. Written as DNA, the CDR3 is TGTGCCAGCAGCTCCCTCAGGGGAAGAGCTTTCTTT.

V and J are TRBV20-1 and TRBJ2-2, with D perhaps TRBD1 or TRBD2 (7 bases each). This CDR3 comprises 14 residues. Germline CDR1 reads DFQATT; CDR2 reads SNEGSKA (reference sequence). The CDR3 DNA reads as TGCAGGGCGACCAGGGGGGGGAACACCGGGGAGCTGTTTTTT. Its protein product is CRATRGGNTGELFF.

The chain is built from TRBV6-5 and TRBJ2-7; 7 positions agree with TRBD2. V was pared by 4 bases and J by 4 bases, with 4 bases of the junction left unmatched. Germline values: CDR1 MNHEY, CDR2 SVGAGI. CDR3 size: 13 residues. The DNA of the CDR3 is TGTGCCAGCAGTTGGGGACTAACGTACGAGCAGTACTTC. Translated: CASSWGLTYEQYF.